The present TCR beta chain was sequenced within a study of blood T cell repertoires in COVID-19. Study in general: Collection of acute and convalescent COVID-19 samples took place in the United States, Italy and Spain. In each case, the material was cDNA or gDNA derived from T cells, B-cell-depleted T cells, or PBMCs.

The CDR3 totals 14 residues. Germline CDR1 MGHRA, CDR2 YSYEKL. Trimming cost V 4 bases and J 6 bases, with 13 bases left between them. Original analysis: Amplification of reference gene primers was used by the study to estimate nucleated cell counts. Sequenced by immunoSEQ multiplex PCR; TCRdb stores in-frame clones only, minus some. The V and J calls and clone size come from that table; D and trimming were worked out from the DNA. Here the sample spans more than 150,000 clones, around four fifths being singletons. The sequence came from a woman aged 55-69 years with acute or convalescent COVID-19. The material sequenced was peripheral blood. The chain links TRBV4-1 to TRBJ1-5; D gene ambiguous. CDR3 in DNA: TGCGCCAGCAGCCGGGGAGAGGGTGGTCAGCCCCAGCATTTT. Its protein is CASSRGEGGQPQHF.